This is a list of T cell receptor beta chains from one sample in a study of OX40 agonist ivuxolimab in advanced cancers. Using immunoSEQ multiplex PCR, the repertoire was profiled, and TCRdb retains in-frame clones only, with some absent. The table shows about 50,000 clones, with 82% occurring only once. The material sequenced was CD4+ or CD8+ T cells sorted from blood, taken in a trial of the OX40 agonist ivuxolimab. The origin of the receptors is an adult with an advanced solid tumor such as melanoma, head and neck, liver or kidney cancer. Each CDR3 is given with its conserved first and last residue. Not all rows give a size; the values are once, few, many and, for expanded clones, a class.

size	length	V	J	CDR3
.	15	TRBV4-3	TRBJ1-5	CASSQDYGGHQPQHF
few	14	TRBV6-6	TRBJ1-6	CASTIWDTESPLHF
few	16	TRBV11-3	TRBJ1-1	CASSLETPRVGTEAFF
.	15	TRBV27	TRBJ2-1	CASSFGGSSYNEQFF
.	11	TRBV28	TRBJ1-2	CASRDPYGYTF
.	13	TRBV7-2	TRBJ1-2	CASSFNRNYGYTF
.	14	TRBV11-2	TRBJ2-3	CASSPPASGFSQYF
.	16	TRBV28	TRBJ2-7	CASSLGGVGSFYEQYF
.	15	TRBV2	TRBJ2-5	CASSRDSGGQETQYF
once	15	TRBV6-5	TRBJ2-7	CASSYAGLGGYEQYF
.	16	TRBV10-3	TRBJ2-3	CAIRDSRGARADTQYF
few	15	TRBV19	TRBJ1-2	CASSIQAGENLGYTF
once	15	TRBV7-9	TRBJ2-7	CASSFGTGDQDEQYF
.	15	TRBV28	TRBJ1-3	CASSLGGAYGNTIYF
.	14	TRBV6-6	TRBJ2-4	CASTSRGDKNIQYF
.	15	TRBV16	TRBJ2-4	CASSVPGLAKNIQYF
.	13	TRBV18	TRBJ1-6	CASSPGRDSPLHF
.	16	TRBV11-1	TRBJ2-5	CASSFHPTSGQETQYF
.	15	TRBV7-8	TRBJ1-2	CASSLSAGMGYGYTF
.	15	TRBV5-1	TRBJ2-7	CASSRQGLAPYEQYF
.	15	TRBV5-6	TRBJ1-2	CASSTRTAYNYGYTF
.	17	TRBV19	TRBJ2-1	CASSIQRLAGGGGEQFF
once	12	TRBV11-3	TRBJ2-5	CASSLEYGGLNF
.	14	TRBV19	TRBJ2-2	CASSDRANTGELFF
.	15	TRBV25-1	TRBJ2-1	CASSEIRTHYNEQFF
.	14	TRBV5-1	TRBJ1-2	CASSLGQGNDGYTF
.	13	TRBV5-1	TRBJ2-7	CASSLSPGGEWYF
.	14	TRBV19	TRBJ2-5	CASSIRRTGETQYF
once	15	TRBV7-7	TRBJ2-3	CASSRSGGPSDTQYF
.	14	TRBV30	TRBJ2-1	CAWSTDRGHNEQFF
.	15	TRBV11-1	TRBJ2-1	CASSLGRSSYNEQFF
.	15	TRBV5-1	TRBJ2-7	CASSRSGTETGEQYF